This note documents a single T cell receptor beta chain sequence. The antigen it recognizes is unknown. Per-base quality was not reported, and no clone a single base away is much larger than it. Distinct nucleotide sequences in the sample also encode this CDR3. At the junction V is shortened by 5 bases and J by 1 base, with 14 bases in between. Based on the germline V gene, the CDR1 and CDR2 sequences are SGHAT and FQNNGV. The CDR3 contains 15 residues, cysteine and phenylalanine counted. CDR3 DNA only is kept here, 45 bases in frame from base 1. No patient had received any treatment before thyroid surgery. Patient clinical samples collected from 2012 to 2018 were retrospectively analysed using T-cell receptor beta sequencing. Libraries were built with PCR. The sample was run on an Illumina HiSeq 4000. High-throughput sequencing was used to profile the CDR3 region of the TCR beta-chain in every patient. The published analysis was carried out like this. The researchers built a classifier to tell apart papillary thyroid cancer patients with distant metastasis, based on CDR3 differences among clinicopathological groups. The Shannon index was used to measure repertoire diversity, and the Morisita-Horn index was used to measure how similar tumor and blood repertoires were. TCRdb reprocessed the public reads (quality trimming at Q25 with fastp, clone calling with MiXCR) and kept in-frame beta chains. It is TCRdb's table, rather than the study itself, that gives the V and J calls and clone size. The sample data list about 20,000 clones, and more than 20% of these were observed just once. 6.4% of the sample belongs to the ten largest clones.

These data are taken from a study of metastatic and nonmetastatic thyroid tumors (dated by TCRdb to about 2020). Background for the entire study: Repertoires from peripheral blood and from tumor or nodule tissue samples of malignant and benign thyroid patients were compared.

The full study reports these points: TCR beta diversity was reported as significantly higher in malignant tumors than in benign nodules, in both blood and tumor samples.

The sequence is built from TRBV11-2 and TRBJ2-5; the best D guess is TRBD2, with 5 bases matching. Material for sequencing was tumor tissue. The sequence was obtained from a female donor with papillary thyroid cancer or a benign thyroid nodule (not recorded which). Some clones in this sample may be carry-over from other donors' samples. The CDR3 amino acid sequence is: CASSQYGGPQETQYF. In nucleotide form, the sequence is TGTGCCAGCAGCCAATACGGAGGACCCCAAGAGACCCAGTACTTC.